The 9 T cell receptor beta chains reported below all come from one sample, sequenced in a study of blood T cell repertoires in COVID-19. The method was immunoSEQ multiplex PCR; TCRdb's version includes in-frame clones alone and lacks a portion of them. The profile shows 230,000 or so clones, around 90% of them singletons. Material for sequencing was PBMCs or T cells enriched from blood (not recorded which). The receptors derive from a woman aged 45-65 years with acute COVID-19.

This clone was seen more than once but under ten times. The V gene is TRBV28, the J gene TRBJ1-1, with D tentatively TRBD1 (6 bases). Germline V lookup: CDR1 MDHEN, CDR2 SYDVKM. CDR3 length equals 14 residues. V was cut by 3 bases and J by 1 base, with 9 bases left in between. The CDR3 sequence: CASSFGGRNTEAFF. CDR3 sequence (DNA): TGTGCCAGCAGTTTTGGGGGCAGGAACACTGAAGCTTTCTTT.

The CDR3 sequence is CASSQGGGGTPYEQYF. The CDR3, as DNA: TGTGCCAGCAGCCAGGGAGGAGGCGGTACGCCCTACGAGCAGTACTTC. The chain links TRBV5-4 to TRBJ2-7; weak D call: TRBD2 (6 bases). V was pared by 4 bases and J by 2 bases, with 19 bases between. The CDR3 has 16 amino acids. CDR1 and CDR2 from the germline V gene are SGHNT and YYREEE (reference sequence). Based on the CDR3 plus reference TRBV5-4 and TRBJ2-7, the full variable domain is ETGVTQSPTHLIKTRGQQVTLRCSSQSGHNTVSWYQQALGQGPQFIFQYYREEENGRGNFPPRFSGLQFPNYSSELNVNALELDDSALYLCASSQGGGGTPYEQYFGPGTRLTVT.

This rearrangement joins TRBV27 to TRBJ2-5; D remains unclear. CDR1 is MNHEY, CDR2 SMNVEV, per germline (reference sequence). This CDR3 is 15 amino acids long. The V and J ends lost 5 bases and 6 bases respectively, with 19 bases between them. The CDR3 DNA follows: TGTGCCAGCAGTGCGCCCGGGTCCCAACGACAGACCCAGTACTTC. As protein: CASSAPGSQRQTQYF.

The genes are TRBV2 and TRBJ2-7; TRBD2 might be the D (5 bases). V was trimmed by 4 bases and J by 2 bases, leaving 9 bases between them. This CDR3 contains 13 residues. Per the germline V gene, CDR1 is SNHLY and CDR2 is FYNNEI. CDR3 nucleotides: TGTGCCAGCAGTGCATCAGCGGCCTACGAGCAGTACTTC. Protein product: CASSASAAYEQYF.

This sequence joins TRBV4-2 and TRBJ1-5; 7 nucleotides agree with TRBD1. The CDR3 extends over 14 amino acids. Trimming cost V 0 bases and J 7 bases; bases outside gene matches: 3. Germline lookup yields CDR1 LGHNA and CDR2 YNFKEQ. Here the CDR3 DNA reads TGTGCCAGCAGCCAAGAAACAGGGGAACAGCCCCAGCATTTT. It encodes CASSQETGEQPQHF.

The chain combines TRBV2 with TRBJ2-7; 7 nucleotides match TRBD2. The ends lost 4 bases at V and 6 bases at J; junction bases unmatched: 12. Germline CDR1 is SNHLY and CDR2 is FYNNEI. This CDR3 has 15 amino acids. CDR3: CASSALGGVPGEQYF. CDR3 nucleotide sequence: TGTGCCAGCAGTGCCCTGGGAGGGGTCCCGGGCGAGCAGTACTTC.

The V gene is TRBV5-1, the J gene TRBJ1-4; 9 bases agree with TRBD1. Germline CDR1 SGHRS, CDR2 YFSETQ. The CDR3 runs to 18 residues. V trimming: 4 bases; J trimming: 1 base; junction bases outside the gene matches: 11. The CDR3 bases are TGCGCCAGCAGCCGGGGGACAGGGCGTTGGGAAACTAATGAAAAACTGTTTTTT. Translated, it gives CASSRGTGRWETNEKLFF.

The chain joins TRBV13 to TRBJ2-7, with 12 positions matching TRBD1. CDR1 PRHDT and CDR2 FYEKMQ come from the germline V gene (reference sequence). After removal of 3 bases from V and 4 bases from J, the junction contained 4 bases not matched to a gene. The CDR3 has 15 amino acids. CDR3 nucleotides: TGTGCCAGCAGCTTCGGGACAGGGGGCCTTTACGAGCAGTACTTC. Its translation: CASSFGTGGLYEQYF.

The V and J genes are TRBV10-3 and TRBJ2-1; 8 bases agree with TRBD2. The germline V gene encodes CDR1 ENHRY and CDR2 SYGVKD. The CDR3 has 16 residues. The V and J ends lost 3 bases and 7 bases, in that order; junction bases with no gene match: 11. CDR3 nucleotide sequence: TGTGCCATCAGTGAATCGGGACTAGTGCCGTTAAATGAGCAGTTCTTC. Amino acid sequence: CAISESGLVPLNEQFF.